Described below is a single TCR beta chain sequence and its context. Its specificity is unknown. Combining a sample-barcoded 5' primer with a J-beta primer mix, a second PCR ran for roughly 7 to 12 cycles. Template switching added a 12-random-nucleotide identifier to every cDNA molecule. Samples each returned at least 3 million CDR3-containing paired-end reads. In TCRdb, the 5' RACE reads were re-called with MiXCR into one record per CDR3 protein. This sample carries 540,000 or so distinct CDR3 sequences, 25% to 30% of them seen once, and the ten largest clones take approximately 17%. The data were obtained in a study of blood T cells in healthy people across ages. General study results and limits: The recorded TCR beta diversity per million T cells decreased in a roughly linear manner with age.

J lost 9 bases, V lost 0 bases, and 6 bases had no gene match. The CDR3 is made up of 15 amino acids. Germline-derived CDR1 and CDR2 are SGHRS and YFSETQ. Material: blood. The TCR comes from a woman in her 70s in good health. The chain links TRBV5-1 to TRBJ2-1; TRBD1 agrees at 10 bases. In nucleotides, the CDR3 is TGCGCCAGCAGCTTGGGACAGGGGGCGCCCAGTGAGCAGTTCTTC. It translates to CASSLGQGAPSEQFF.